The clone carrying this T cell receptor beta chain was seen just once. Its specificity is not known. This may be a read error: a much more frequent sequence differs by one nucleotide. Germline loops: CDR1 MNHNY, CDR2 SVGAGI (reference sequence). The CDR3 is made up of 14 amino acids. The sample belongs to a study of tumor-infiltrating lymphocytes in primary liver carcinoma. Study overall: Resecting the tumor surgically was how the patients' primary liver carcinoma was treated. Maximum tumor diameters ranged from 4.2 to 10 cm, stage T1-T3 N0M0. Ranging in age from 30 to 69 years, the patients were men and women.

Researchers drew blood RNA from unsorted whole blood and extracted germline DNA as well. Study-wide results and caveats: In tumor-adjacent and tumor-blood pairs, overlap was lower than in tumor region pairs.

The template, around 520 ng total RNA, yielded TCR beta cDNA made with a constant-region primer. Three nested multiplex PCR rounds, a slightly modified ARM-PCR, produced the libraries for TCR beta. Two initial PCR rounds of 10 to 11 cycles each paired TRBV1-TRBV30 forward primers with a C-beta reverse primer. TCRdb independently ran MiXCR on the multiplex PCR reads; one entry per CDR3 protein. The profile shows fewer than 400,000 distinct CDR3 sequences, about 50% of them singletons. The source of this sequence is a young woman with primary liver carcinoma and hepatitis B virus infection. The gene calls are TRBV6-6 and TRBJ1-1; D is ambiguous. The specimen sequenced was peripheral blood. The CDR3 spells CAGSYDGMNTEAFF. The CDR3 DNA reads as TGTGCCGGCAGTTACGACGGAATGAACACTGAAGCTTTCTTT.